This T cell receptor beta chain came from a study of beta chain features in type 1 diabetes. Study context: All of the samples together had around 110,000,000 sorted cells examined.

Study observations and caveats: Whether TCRB rearrangement is influenced by HLA type was left unresolved in this analysis. Within each of all four CD4+ subsets, Type 1 diabetes patients had TCRB CDR3s that were moderately but significantly shorter. VDJ junctions from patients with type 1 diabetes contained fewer insertions and more deletions.

What was sequenced were expressed TCRB transcripts, since all of the isolated RNA had been reverse transcribed. Each sample of naive, central memory or regulatory T cells had, on average, approximately 3.5 million reads. The repertoire was sequenced with immunoSEQ multiplex PCR; TCRdb's copy has only in-frame clones and lacks some. The data hold fewer than 110,000 clones, with over 25% observed a single time. This clone was detected only a few times. Its cognate antigen is unknown. This sequence originates from a woman younger than 35 with type 1 diabetes. Sequenced input: central memory CD4+ T cells from blood.

The CDR3 spells CASSFSQGNGYTF. The CDR3 nucleotides read TGTGCCAGCAGCTTTAGTCAGGGTAATGGCTACACCTTC. The gene calls are TRBV7-2 and TRBJ1-2; maybe TRBD1 (5 bases). V dropped 3 bases and J dropped 6 bases, with 11 bases sitting between them. Germline CDR1 is SGHTA and CDR2 is FQGNSA. The CDR3 spans 13 residues.